This T cell receptor (beta chain) stems from a study of blood T cell repertoires in COVID-19. Overall study: COVID-19 samples collected from the United States, Italy and Spain covered acute and convalescent phases. Nucleic acid was either cDNA or gDNA, and it came from T cells, B-cell-depleted T cells, or PBMCs.

Deletions cut 0 bases from V and 3 bases from J, with 8 bases between. Germline V CDR1 and CDR2: MNHEY, SVGAGI. The CDR3 has 14 residues. The cohort comprised adults aged roughly 18 to 95 years residing in 24 US areas. Libraries were prepared by immunoSEQ multiplex PCR; TCRdb keeps only in-frame clonotypes and omits some of them. This table holds about 280,000 clones, around nine tenths found once. What was sequenced was PBMCs or T cells enriched from blood (not recorded which). This TCR was recovered from a woman aged 55-70 years in a cohort exposed to, infected with or recovered from COVID-19 (not recorded which). The V gene is TRBV6-5, the J gene TRBJ1-2; D unresolved. CDR3 nucleotide sequence: TGTGCCAGCAGTTACTCGGAGGGTCACTATGGCTACACCTTC. Amino acids: CASSYSEGHYGYTF.